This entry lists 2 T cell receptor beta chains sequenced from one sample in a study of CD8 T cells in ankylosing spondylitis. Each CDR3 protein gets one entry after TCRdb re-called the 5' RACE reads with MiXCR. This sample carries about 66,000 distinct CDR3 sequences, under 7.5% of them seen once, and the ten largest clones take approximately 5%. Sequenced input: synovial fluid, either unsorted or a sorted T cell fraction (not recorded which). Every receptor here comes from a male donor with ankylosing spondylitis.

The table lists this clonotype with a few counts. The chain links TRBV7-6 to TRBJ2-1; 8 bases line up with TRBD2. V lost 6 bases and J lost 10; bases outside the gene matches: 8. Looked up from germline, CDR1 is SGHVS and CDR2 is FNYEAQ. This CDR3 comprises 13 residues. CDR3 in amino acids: CASSFREGGEQFF. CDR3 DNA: TGTGCCAGCAGTTTCCGGGAGGGGGGGGAGCAGTTCTTC. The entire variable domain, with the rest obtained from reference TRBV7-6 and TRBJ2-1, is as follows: GAGVSQSPRYKVTKRGQDVALRCDPISGHVSLYWYRQALGQGPEFLTYFNYEAQQDKSGLPNDRFSAERPEGSISTLTIQRTEQRDSAMYRCASSFREGGEQFFGPGTRLTVL.

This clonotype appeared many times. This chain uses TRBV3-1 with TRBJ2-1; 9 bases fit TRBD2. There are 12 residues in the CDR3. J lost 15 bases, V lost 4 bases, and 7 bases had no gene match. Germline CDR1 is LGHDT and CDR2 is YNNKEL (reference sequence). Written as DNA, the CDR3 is TGTGCCAGCAGCCCTTCTAGCGGGATCGGGTTCTTC. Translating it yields CASSPSSGIGFF.